A single T cell receptor (beta chain) is shown here with its context. No antigen is known for it. Each TCR beta cDNA library carried unique molecular identifiers. Around 500,000 cDNA molecules were obtained from approximately 0.91 to 9.4 million T cells. From the PCR reads, TCRdb called clonotypes with MiXCR, one entry per CDR3 protein. This sample has about 460,000 distinct CDR3 sequences, with less than 45% found just once. The record originates from a study of post-analysis software for immune sequencing data. Background on the study: Relapsing-remitting, secondary progressive and progressive-relapsing courses of multiple sclerosis were included.

Trimming cost V 2 bases and J 4 bases, with 12 bases left between them. Germline V gives CDR1 DFQATT, CDR2 SNEGSKA (reference sequence). The CDR3 runs to 14 residues. Study-wide points: Compared with controls, patients showed significantly lower normalized Chao1 diversity. Included in a set of 5 or 6 TRBV segments more frequent in patients than controls were TRBV5-6, TRBV5-1 and TRBV20-1.

This rearrangement joins TRBV20-1 to TRBJ2-1, with a weak D call TRBD2 (5 bases). The sample consisted of blood. The sequence derives from a girl aged 5-17 years with multiple sclerosis. CDR3 coding DNA: TGCAGTGCTAGAAGAGGAGGCTGGTACAATGAGCAGTTCTTC. Translating gives CSARRGGWYNEQFF.